The present TCR beta chain was sequenced within a study of T cells in Graves' hyperthyroidism and ophthalmopathy. Trimming cost V 1 base and J 7 bases, with 6 bases left between them. This CDR3 region has 12 residues. Germline V gene data show CDR1 as SGHTA and CDR2 as FQGNSA. Using RNA transcripts as the source, TCR beta CDR3 regions were amplified. HTBI primers were used for first-round RT-PCR of the TCR CDR3. TCRdb reprocessed the multiplex PCR reads with MiXCR, giving one entry per CDR3 protein. The table records around 560,000 distinct CDR3 sequences, about a sixth of them present only once. In its sample, this clonotype was seen many times. Patients having uncontrolled infection, another autoimmune disease, pregnancy or lactation were not included. PBMCs were collected from an approximately 9.2 ml volume of fresh peripheral blood.

The specimen sequenced was blood. The sequence was obtained from a woman younger than 30 with Graves' hyperthyroidism. The V gene is TRBV7-2, the J gene TRBJ2-3; no definite D call. This CDR3 is CASSLDAYTQYF. The CDR3 DNA reads as TGTGCCAGCAGCTTAGATGCCTATACGCAGTATTTT.